A single sample gave rise to the 29 T cell receptor beta chains below, sequenced in a study of Ad26.COV2.S vaccination and SARS-CoV-2 variants. Profiled with immunoSEQ multiplex PCR; TCRdb holds only in-frame clones, not every one. The sample yields under 550,000 clones, 85% to 90% seen once. Treatment specified: some 19 received Ad26.COV2.S at low or high dose, single or two shots; roughly 5 received placebo; per-sample allocation not given. Following the first vaccine or placebo injection, samples were taken on day 63. Sequenced material: peripheral blood, taken in a trial of Ad26.COV2.S vaccine versus placebo. All receptors come from a person between 18 and 59 years old who received the Ad26.COV2.S COVID-19 vaccine or a placebo.

The chain links TRBV7-3 to TRBJ2-3; 8 positions agree with TRBD1. V dropped 5 bases and J dropped 1; count of bases not matched to a gene: 8. Germline V gene lookup returns CDR1 SGHTA and CDR2 FQGTGA. CDR3 length: 16 residues. In DNA form, the CDR3 reads TGTGCCAGCAGCCTACCGGGACAGGCCGGCACAGATACGCAGTATTTT. Protein sequence: CASSLPGQAGTDTQYF.

In its sample, this clone was seen once. The V and J genes are TRBV6-2 or TRBV6-3 and TRBJ1-4; D possibly corresponds to TRBD1 (5 bases). Germline loops: CDR1 MNHEY, CDR2 SVGEGT. V lost 6 bases, J lost 8 bases, and 16 bases lay in between. The CDR3 extends over 14 amino acids. The CDR3 region has the DNA TGTGCCAGCAGCAACCTTAAAGGGGAAGAAAAACTGTTTTTT. This translates into CASSNLKGEEKLFF.

V and J are TRBV27 and TRBJ2-7, with 7 bases lining up with TRBD1. The J segment lost 6 bases and the V segment lost 7 bases, leaving 12 bases of the junction unmatched. The CDR3 spans 14 residues. The germline CDR1 and CDR2 sequences are MNHEY and SMNVEV (reference sequence). The CDR3 spells CASKPGQMLGEQYF. CDR3 in DNA: TGTGCCAGCAAACCGGGACAGATGTTGGGCGAGCAGTACTTC.

The chain recombines TRBV13 with TRBJ2-2, with 8 bases fitting TRBD1. This CDR3 comprises 12 residues. Germline V gives CDR1 PRHDT, CDR2 FYEKMQ (reference sequence). V lost 6 bases and J lost 11; bases outside the gene matches: 5. In DNA form, the CDR3 reads TGTGCCAGCAGTACGGACAGGGCCGAGCTGTTTTTT. This translates into CASSTDRAELFF.

The V gene is TRBV2, the J gene TRBJ2-1; D may be TRBD2 (5 bases). The CDR3 is 11 residues long. Trimming cost V 7 bases and J 10 bases, with 11 bases left between them. Germline-derived CDR1 and CDR2 are SNHLY and FYNNEI. The CDR3: CASTLAREQFF. CDR3 sequence (DNA): TGTGCCAGCACGCTAGCCCGAGAGCAGTTCTTC.

The chain employs TRBV4-3 and TRBJ2-5; 7 bases are a match to TRBD2. J gave up 2 bases and V 4 bases, and 7 bases lay outside the gene matches. Germline values: CDR1 LGHNA, CDR2 YSLEER. This CDR3 is 15 amino acids long. The CDR3 here is CASSRASGAQETQYF. The CDR3 coding sequence is TGCGCCAGCAGCCGAGCGAGCGGGGCTCAAGAGACCCAGTACTTC.

This clone was seen once. The chain carries TRBV27 and TRBJ2-1; D possibly corresponds to TRBD2 (7 bases). Trimming left V 5 bases short and J 6 bases short, with 14 bases between. The CDR3 is 14 residues long. Germline V lookup: CDR1 MNHEY, CDR2 SMNVEV (reference sequence). The CDR3 region is CASSPRGGANEQFF. CDR3 sequence (DNA): TGTGCCAGCAGTCCTAGGGGGGGGGCCAATGAGCAGTTCTTC.

The chain couples TRBV23-1 to TRBJ1-5, with no clear D. TRBV23-1 is assigned to the ORF class and has an uncertain function. This CDR3 is built from 16 residues. The germline V and J ends were trimmed by 3 bases and 0 bases, with 12 bases remaining between them. The CDR3 region has the DNA TGCGCCAGCAGTCAGAGACGAGGTGCTAGCAATCAGCCCCAGCATTTT. Protein sequence: CASSQRRGASNQPQHF.

This clone appeared a single time. Other DNA sequences in the same sample also yield this CDR3. J is TRBJ1-4 and V is TRBV7-2; the D gene is possibly TRBD1 (5 bases). Looked up from germline, CDR1 is SGHTA and CDR2 is FQGNSA. This CDR3 region has 17 residues. The ends were cut back, 1 base at V and 2 bases at J, with 14 bases in the middle. In nucleotides, the CDR3 is TGTGCCAGCAGCTTAGTGGGTCAGGGCGCGACTAATGAAAAACTGTTTTTT. Protein product: CASSLVGQGATNEKLFF. The variable domain in full, completed from reference TRBV7-2 and TRBJ1-4, reads GAGVSQSPSNKVTEKGKDVELRCDPISGHTALYWYRQSLGQGLEFLIYFQGNSAPDKSGLPSDRFSAERTGGSVSTLTIQRTQQEDSAVYLCASSLVGQGATNEKLFFGSGTQLSVL.

In this sample, this clone turned up once. CDR3 residues: CASSLSVVYEQYF. The CDR3 coding sequence is TGTGCCAGCAGTTTAAGTGTTGTCTACGAGCAGTACTTC. This sequence joins TRBV28 and TRBJ2-7; D ambiguous. CDR1 is MDHEN, CDR2 SYDVKM, per germline. This CDR3 comprises 13 residues. V was cut by 2 bases and J by 3 bases, with 8 bases left in between. Full variable domain (outside the CDR3, taken from reference TRBV28 and TRBJ2-7): DVKVTQSSRYLVKRTGEKVFLECVQDMDHENMFWYRQDPGLGLRLIYFSYDVKMKEKGDIPEGYSVSREKKERFSLILESASTNQTSMYLCASSLSVVYEQYFGPGTRLTVT.

The CDR3 region has the DNA TGTGCCAGCAACGTTCGGGGCAACCCGATCTACGAGCAGTACTTC. Encoded protein: CASNVRGNPIYEQYF. The rearrangement links TRBV6-5 to TRBJ2-7, with D perhaps matching TRBD1 or TRBD2 (5 bases each). The germline CDR1 and CDR2 sequences are MNHEY and SVGAGI. V was shortened by 7 bases and J by 3 bases, with 19 bases between the two germline ends. This CDR3 spans 15 amino acids.

This chain links TRBV2 with TRBJ2-1, with a tentative D call TRBD2 (5 bases). This CDR3 region has 13 residues. V lost 6 bases, J lost 8 bases, and 14 bases lay in between. CDR1 is SNHLY and CDR2 is FYNNEI in the germline V gene. The CDR3 sequence is CASRVLGLDEQFF. CDR3 DNA: TGTGCCAGCAGGGTGCTAGGACTGGATGAGCAGTTCTTC. Full variable domain (rest looked up from reference TRBV2 and TRBJ2-1): EPEVTQTPSHQVTQMGQEVILRCVPISNHLYFYWYRQILGQKVEFLVSFYNNEISEKSEIFDDQFSVERPDGSNFTLKIRSTKLEDSAMYFCASRVLGLDEQFFGPGTRLTVL.

V and J are TRBV12-3 or TRBV12-4 and TRBJ1-2, with unresolved D. CDR3 length equals 13 residues. V lost 2 bases, J lost 8 bases, and 12 bases lay in between. The CDR3 nucleotides are TGTGCCAGCAGTTTATTCCGGACTGAAGGCTACACCTTC. This translates into CASSLFRTEGYTF.

The rearrangement uses TRBV5-1 and TRBJ2-7; TRBD2 is a possible D gene (6 bases). CDR3 length equals 15 residues. CDR1 is SGHRS and CDR2 is YFSETQ in the germline V gene. V was pared by 2 bases and J by 2 bases, with 14 bases between. CDR3 sequence reads: CASSLGPGDAYEQYF. DNA for the CDR3: TGCGCCAGCAGCTTAGGGCCGGGGGACGCCTACGAGCAGTACTTC.

The chain carries TRBV2 and TRBJ1-6; no clear D. The CDR3 loop spans 17 amino acids. Germline-derived CDR1 and CDR2 are SNHLY and FYNNEI. Trimming shortened V by 2 bases and J by 0 bases, and 11 bases separated the two germline ends. CDR3: CASSEILVSSYNSPLHF. As DNA, the CDR3 is TGTGCCAGCAGTGAAATTCTGGTTAGCTCCTATAATTCACCCCTCCACTTT.

The genes are TRBV30 and TRBJ2-3, with 9 bases matching TRBD1. V lost 5 bases, J lost 2 bases, and 5 bases stayed unmatched. Per germline, CDR1 GTSNPN and CDR2 SVGIG (reference sequence). The CDR3 totals 14 residues. CDR3 in DNA: TGTGCCTGGGGGGACAGGGCCCTCACAGATACGCAGTATTTT. Protein: CAWGDRALTDTQYF.

The chain recombines TRBV15 with TRBJ2-5; D remains unclear. CDR1 is LNHNV and CDR2 is YYDKDF in the germline V gene (reference sequence). The V end was cut by 1 base, the J end by 1 base, with 1 base between. The CDR3 length is 12 residues. Here the CDR3 DNA reads TGTGCCACCAGCAGAGCCCAAGAGACCCAGTACTTC. Translated: CATSRAQETQYF.

The chain uses TRBV2 and TRBJ1-1, with D perhaps TRBD1 (6 bases). Germline CDR1 is SNHLY and CDR2 is FYNNEI. Trimming stripped 5 bases from V and 1 base from J, with 17 bases between. This CDR3 region has 16 residues. Written as DNA, the CDR3 is TGTGCCAGCAGTCGTCGTCGCCCGGGACAGAACACTGAAGCTTTCTTT. Translating it yields CASSRRRPGQNTEAFF.

CDR3 bases: TGCGCCAGCAGCCCGAACCCGGGGGCGAGGGAGACCCAGTACTTC. Its translation: CASSPNPGARETQYF. This chain joins TRBV5-1 and TRBJ2-5; D may correspond to TRBD1 or TRBD2 (6 bases each). Trimming shortened V by 4 bases and J by 5 bases, and 18 bases separated the two germline ends. Germline CDR1 reads SGHRS; CDR2 reads YFSETQ. The CDR3 is made up of 15 amino acids.

This clone appeared once. The rearrangement joins TRBV3-1 (or the pseudogene TRBV3-2) to TRBJ2-4, with D perhaps TRBD1 (7 bases). Trimming removed 3 bases at V and 7 bases at J, with 19 bases between. CDR3 length equals 16 residues. Germline CDR1 reads LGHDT; CDR2 reads YNNKEL (reference sequence). Here the CDR3 DNA reads TGTGCCAGCAGCCAGGGTGGAGGGGGCGAACTGAACATTCAGTACTTC. Translating gives CASSQGGGGELNIQYF.

V is TRBV11-2 and J is TRBJ2-2, with D possibly matching TRBD1 (6 bases). The V end lost 2 bases, the J end lost 5 bases, and 15 bases lay between the germline ends. This CDR3 spans 16 amino acids. Germline loops: CDR1 SGHAT, CDR2 FQNNGV. The DNA for the CDR3 is TGTGCCAGCAGCTTAACAGGGCGCGAGGAAACCGGGGAGCTGTTTTTT. It is translated as CASSLTGREETGELFF.

The DNA of the CDR3 is TGTGCCTGGAGAATAGCGCCCAGAGTCACCGGGGAGCTGTTTTTT. It specifies CAWRIAPRVTGELFF. The V and J genes are TRBV30 and TRBJ2-2, with D perhaps matching TRBD2 (5 bases). Germline V gene lookup returns CDR1 GTSNPN and CDR2 SVGIG (reference sequence). The ends were cut back, 3 bases at V and 4 bases at J, with 15 bases in the middle. The CDR3 spans 15 residues.

This clone was detected only once. The V call is TRBV9, the J call TRBJ2-3, with TRBD1 as a possible D gene (6 bases). Germline V gene sequence: CDR1 SGDLS, CDR2 YYNGEE. V was clipped by 3 bases and J by 1 base, with 15 bases between them. The CDR3 covers 16 residues. Written as DNA, the CDR3 is TGTGCCAGCAGCGGCCGACAGGCCGGTCGCACAGATACGCAGTATTTT. This gives the protein CASSGRQAGRTDTQYF. The full variable domain, its missing parts supplied by reference TRBV9 and TRBJ2-3, is DSGVTQTPKHLITATGQRVTLRCSPRSGDLSVYWYQQSLDQGLQFLIQYYNGEERAKGNILERFSAQQFPDLHSELNLSSLELGDSALYFCASSGRQAGRTDTQYFGPGTRLTVL.

The V call is TRBV27, the J call TRBJ2-7, with TRBD1 identical over 7 bases. This CDR3 spans 15 amino acids. The germline CDR1 and CDR2 sequences are MNHEY and SMNVEV (reference sequence). Trimming removed 3 bases from V and 3 bases from J; junction bases left unmatched: 8. The CDR3 DNA sequence: TGTGCCAGCAGTTTGGGTTTGGGACAGAGCTACGAGCAGTACTTC. It specifies CASSLGLGQSYEQYF.

The chain carries TRBV3-1 (or the pseudogene TRBV3-2) and TRBJ1-3, with 7 bases that match TRBD1. V dropped 8 bases and J dropped 1; count of bases not matched to a gene: 5. This CDR3 region has 14 residues. Germline V CDR1 and CDR2: LGHDT, YNNKEL (reference sequence). The CDR3 nucleotides are TGTGCCAGCGGGACAGCCTTTTCTGGAAACACCATATATTTT. Its protein product is CASGTAFSGNTIYF.

By share of the sample, this clone is medium-sized. The V call is TRBV18, the J call TRBJ2-7, with D perhaps matching TRBD1 or TRBD2 (6 bases each). This CDR3 has 13 amino acids. V was cut by 2 bases and J by 5 bases, with 10 bases left in between. Germline values: CDR1 KGHSH, CDR2 LQKENI. The CDR3 region is CASSPWGADEQYF. The DNA of the CDR3 is TGTGCCAGCTCACCATGGGGGGCTGACGAGCAGTACTTC.

This chain connects TRBV19 to TRBJ1-6, with 11 bases identical to TRBD1. There are 16 residues in the CDR3. V shed 5 bases and J 9 bases; nucleotides not matched to a gene: 9. Germline loops: CDR1 LNHDA, CDR2 SQIVND (reference sequence). CDR3 residues: CASSEIPGQGVSPLHF. CDR3 sequence (DNA): TGTGCCAGTAGTGAAATCCCGGGACAGGGGGTTTCACCCCTCCACTTT.

The chain couples TRBV11-3 to TRBJ2-2, with TRBD1 matching 8 bases. Germline V gene sequence: CDR1 SGHNT, CDR2 YENEEA. This CDR3 comprises 14 residues. After removal of 7 bases from V and 1 base from J, the junction contained 2 bases not matched to a gene. The CDR3 reads CASTDRGNTGELFF. The CDR3 coding sequence is TGTGCCAGCACCGACAGGGGGAACACCGGGGAGCTGTTTTTT.

The chain employs TRBV24-1 and TRBJ1-2; D remains unclear. V lost 3 bases and J 1 base, leaving 8 bases between the germline ends. The length of the CDR3 is 14 residues. CDR1 is KGHDR, CDR2 SFDVKD, per germline. CDR3 sequence: CATSDPRVNYGYTF. The CDR3 DNA reads TGTGCCACCAGTGATCCTCGGGTTAACTATGGCTACACCTTC.